This T cell receptor (beta chain) was documented in a study of cytomegalovirus exposure and HLA in healthy donors (dated 2017 in TCRdb). Background on the whole study: An earlier analysis of about 560 of the donors reported about 260 Gb of sequence data and around 120 million unique TCR beta sequences obtained from about 179 million T cells. Approximately 310 gigabases of sequencing data and 80 million or so unique TCR sequences were included in an early release covering under 650 HLA-typed donors. A later analysis re-analyzed previously published TCR beta repertoires from approximately 700 donors and added high-resolution HLA genotyping to study TCR occurrence patterns. The study aimed to test whether cataloging public T cell receptors could reveal signatures of past pathogen exposure. About 5 DR-DQ haplotypes were handled as single units for association and clustering, since linkage in the cohort was strong. High-throughput TCR immunosequencing, statistical association of individual TCRs with disease status, and machine learning were combined to predict cytomegalovirus infection status. Among 398 genotyped donors of the cohort, an average of roughly 240,000 unique TCR beta nucleotide sequences were sequenced per donor, roughly 18% of them non-productive. An earlier analysis of 500 to 750 of the donors applied high-throughput TCR beta sequencing to assess whether each TCR beta V gene segment acted as functional or pseudogenic. Donor age, sex, ethnicity and CMV serostatus were collected together with the repertoire data. The study profiled the T cell repertoires of about 720 subjects by immunosequencing and related them to cytomegalovirus serostatus. Besides the first cohort of roughly 700 subjects, a separate validation cohort made up of over 95 different subjects was used. All discovery cohort repertoires had been generated using a single sequencing platform. HLA typing included class I and class II loci at four-digit resolution. Of the roughly 390 genotyped donors, 65% to 90% fell in the genetic ancestry cluster associated with self-reported Caucasian donors. Rather than drawing on any new phenotypic data, the later analysis identified candidate immune exposures from TCR beta sequences and the way those sequences occurred across donors. A later genetic analysis took genome-wide SNP genotypes for about three fifths of the 666 donors and used that subset as a discovery cohort. Typing coverage differed by locus: A, B, C, DRB1 and DQB1 were typed in roughly 620-640 donors, DQA1 in roughly 510, DPA1 in over 600, and DPB1 in 400 to 480. Results the study describes overall, beyond this receptor: An earlier analysis of some 560 of the donors showed that most TCR beta V segments appeared in productive rearrangements either about 87% or about 30% of the time, which broadly matched IMGT annotations. According to a later analysis, parvovirus B19, influenza, CMV and Epstein-Barr virus appeared linked to several top co-occurrence clusters. The classifier was reported to diagnose cytomegalovirus status with high specificity and sensitivity in both the original and validation cohorts. A later analysis found that TCR association rates varied across HLA loci, with DRB1 alleles showing the most associated TCRs and HLA-C alleles the fewest. It was suggested by the authors that the approach could potentially be generalized to other disease states and immunological phenotypes. Some IMGT-functional V segments, including TRBV6-2 and TRBV6-3, could not be distinguished by the 87-base-pair reads and were therefore excluded. The cohort was sequenced for TCR beta chains only, and without alpha or paired-chain data the features that could be detected were limited. Presence/absence analyses assumed roughly uniform sequencing depth across donors, an assumption that may not hold. A later analysis found that HLA-associated TCR beta chains were more clonally expanded and had lower generation probabilities than equally common non-associated chains. A group of highly shared sequence variants was considered likely to be a technical artifact of the sequencing pipeline. V-gene and J-gene trimming of TCR beta chains was associated with a missense DCLRE1C variant in a later genetic analysis, and the association was replicated in an independent cohort. The earlier analysis of some 560 of the donors excluded over 15 rarely observed V segments, including chromosome 9 orphons, because counts were too low. Across donors, most TCR sequences were observed very rarely, whereas some public TCRs were present in many individuals. A total of 164 TCR beta chains were listed by the study as associated with cytomegalovirus. A few of the identified cytomegalovirus-associated TCR beta chains were confirmed in vitro to be specific for cytomegalovirus antigens. Because HLA typing was missing for some donors at each locus, association tests included only the typed subset. According to a later genetic analysis, donors in an Asian-associated ancestry cluster had fewer N-insertions in productive TCRs than the approximately 670-donor mean. CMV serostatus was the only immune exposure information available for the cohort. According to a later analysis, most CMV-associated TCR beta chains appeared to be HLA-restricted, and the HLA associations seemed to be driven largely by CMV exposure. A later analysis associated 17,000 or so TCR beta sequences with specific HLA alleles at a false discovery rate of 0.05. Strong co-occurrence of HLA alleles, especially DR and DQ, made assigning TCR associations to individual alleles difficult. Linkage disequilibrium might explain the correlated functional status among segregating V segments, but an unknown experimental factor could not be ruled out. A further reported finding was that TCR beta sequences accurately predicted the HLA-A and HLA-B alleles for most subjects in the first cohort.

The CDR3 runs 11 residues from the cysteine to the phenylalanine. CDR3 DNA is the only sequence kept; it has 33 bases, read in frame from the first base. Taken from the germline V gene (reference sequence), the CDR1 and CDR2 loops are DFQATT and SNEGSKA. Cut back by 2 bases and 3 bases, the V and J ends lie 4 bases apart. The cohort was made up of hundreds of healthy bone marrow donors. At the time of sampling, all cohort members were nominally healthy, though unrecorded immune exposures were likely present. The donor was CMV seropositive and was included in the group of some 290 seropositive cohort members. A peripheral blood sample was provided by each donor, and peripheral blood mononuclear cells were used for TCR beta sequencing. Genomic DNA was extracted from the blood cell samples with the Qiagen DNeasy Blood Extraction Kit. The method was the immunoSEQ multiplex PCR assay. For the multiplex PCR, a mixture combining 60 forward primers for TCR Vbeta segments and 13 reverse primers for TCR Jbeta segments was used. A multiplex PCR assay on genomic DNA amplified the CDR3 region of rearranged TCR beta genes. The amplified TCR beta libraries were sequenced on the Illumina HiSeq System as 87-base-pair reads. The study's processing was this. Across the 666 repertoires, a later analysis counted some 80 million unique TCR beta chains, 9.5 million to 12 million of which were shared by at least two donors. To remove PCR and sequencing errors, raw reads were error-corrected and collapsed into unique sequences using a nearest-neighbor algorithm that merged closely related sequences. Alignment of CDR3 sequences to IMGT reference sequences was used to assign V, D and J gene segments. Each retained sequence needed at least a six-nucleotide match to both a V gene segment and a J gene segment. Rearrangements were called productive when the CDR3 lacked stop codons and stayed in frame with V and J; all others were non-productive. CDR3 was defined according to IMGT convention as the region running from the second conserved V-encoded cysteine to the conserved J-encoded phenylalanine. The earlier analysis of about 560 of the donors excluded any sequence lacking an unambiguous match to a single V gene segment. An earlier analysis of around 600 of the donors classified V segments as functional when productive rearrangements were above 56.7% and as segregating when the standard deviation between donors was above 5%. To diagnose cytomegalovirus status from the catalog of TCR beta chain sequences, a statistical classification framework was built. In a later analysis, TCR nucleotide sequences were compared against IMGT/GENE-DB human TR gene sequences so that V and J genes could be assigned. A later analysis assigned CDR3 sequences and most-parsimonious VDJ recombination scenarios with the TCRdist pipeline. In a later analysis, each TCR beta chain was defined by its CDR3 amino acid sequence together with its V-gene family, and reads without a unique V-gene family were excluded. A later analysis removed 600 or so highly shared, low-generation-probability nucleotide sequences to deal with suspected cross-contamination and a sequencing artifact. In a later analysis, a clonal expansion index was calculated for each public chain from normalized within-repertoire ranks of inferred template counts. A later analysis computed generation probabilities with a VDJ recombination model fitted to out-of-frame rearrangements, and checked the results against IGoR. A later analysis scored TCR-TCR, TCR-HLA and TCR-CMV co-occurrence with hypergeometric tests, applying a repertoire-size bias correction to TCR pairs. To estimate false discovery rates, a later analysis permuted the HLA or CMV assignments 20 times. A later analysis grouped co-occurring TCRs with DBSCAN, adding TCRdist sequence similarity when clustering within HLA-allele-positive subsets. Co-occurrence clustering excluded repertoires with fewer than 30,000 or more than 120,000 public chains, plus five with anomalous nucleotide sharing. Entries here come from immuneACCESS through TCRdb and include only in-frame sequences with V and J called. Some clones fail to appear in such tables; in the studies checked, an unresolved V gene covers under half of the shortfall, and the cause of the remainder is unknown. The V and J calls and clone size are taken from that table; D and trimming were inferred from the DNA. The table for this sample records 100,000 to 150,000 clones. The top ten clones comprise around 1.6% of the sample.

A remark on this clone: The antigen this receptor binds is unknown.

The clonotype was recovered from a woman in her thirties or forties in good health and CMV-seropositive. This chain is built from TRBV20-1 and TRBJ1-1; the D gene is unclear. Sequencing was performed on PBMCs. The DNA sequence is as follows: TGCAGTGCTAGACGGGACACTGAAGCTTTCTTT. The translation is CSARRDTEAFF.